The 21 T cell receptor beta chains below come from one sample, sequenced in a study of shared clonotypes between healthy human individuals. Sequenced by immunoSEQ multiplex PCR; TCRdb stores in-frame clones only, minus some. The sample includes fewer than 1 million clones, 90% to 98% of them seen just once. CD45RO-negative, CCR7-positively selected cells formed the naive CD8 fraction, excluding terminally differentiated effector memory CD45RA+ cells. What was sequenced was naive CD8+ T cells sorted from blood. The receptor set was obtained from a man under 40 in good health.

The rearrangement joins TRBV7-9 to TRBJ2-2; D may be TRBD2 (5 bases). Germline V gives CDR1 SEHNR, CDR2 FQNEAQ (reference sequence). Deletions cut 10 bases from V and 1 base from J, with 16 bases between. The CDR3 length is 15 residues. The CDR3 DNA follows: TGTGCCATCAGTGGTGGGAGAGAGAACACCGGGGAGCTGTTTTTT. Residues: CAISGGRENTGELFF.

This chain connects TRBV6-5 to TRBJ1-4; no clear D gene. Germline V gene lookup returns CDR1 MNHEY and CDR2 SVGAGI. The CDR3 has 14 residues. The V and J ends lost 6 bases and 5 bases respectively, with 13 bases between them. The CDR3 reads CASSPYVGNEKLFF. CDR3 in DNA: TGTGCCAGCAGCCCCTATGTTGGAAATGAAAAACTGTTTTTT.

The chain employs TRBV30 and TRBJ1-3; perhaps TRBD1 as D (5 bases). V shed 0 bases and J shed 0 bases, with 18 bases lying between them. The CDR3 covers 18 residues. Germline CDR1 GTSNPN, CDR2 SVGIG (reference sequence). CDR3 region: CAWSVLMYRLSSGNTIYF. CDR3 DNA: TGTGCCTGGAGTGTACTGATGTACAGGCTGTCCTCTGGAAACACCATATATTTT. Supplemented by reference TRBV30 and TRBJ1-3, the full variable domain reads SQTIHQWPATLVQPVGSPLSLECTVEGTSNPNLYWYRQAAGRGLQLLFYSVGIGQISSEVPQNLSASRPQDRQFILSSKKLLLSDSGFYLCAWSVLMYRLSSGNTIYFGEGSWLTVV.

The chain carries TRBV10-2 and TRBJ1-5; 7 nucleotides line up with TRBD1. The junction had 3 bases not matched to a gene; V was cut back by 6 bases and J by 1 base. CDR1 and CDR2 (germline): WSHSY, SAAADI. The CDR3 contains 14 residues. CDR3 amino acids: CASSLQGSNQPQHF. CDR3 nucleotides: TGCGCCAGCAGCCTACAGGGGAGCAATCAGCCCCAGCATTTT.

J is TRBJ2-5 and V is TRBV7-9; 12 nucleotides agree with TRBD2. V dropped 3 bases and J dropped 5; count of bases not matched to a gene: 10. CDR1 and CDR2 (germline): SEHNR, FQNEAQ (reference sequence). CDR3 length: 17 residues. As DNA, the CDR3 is TGTGCCAGCAGCTTGGGGCTAGCGGGAGGGCCGGAGGAGACCCAGTACTTC. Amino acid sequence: CASSLGLAGGPEETQYF.

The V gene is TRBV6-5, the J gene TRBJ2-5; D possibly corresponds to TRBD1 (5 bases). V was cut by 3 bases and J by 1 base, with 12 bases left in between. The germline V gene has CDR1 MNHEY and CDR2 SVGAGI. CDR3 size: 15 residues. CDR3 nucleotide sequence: TGTGCCAGCAGTTATAGTGGGGCTAGCCAAGAGACCCAGTACTTC. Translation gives CASSYSGASQETQYF.

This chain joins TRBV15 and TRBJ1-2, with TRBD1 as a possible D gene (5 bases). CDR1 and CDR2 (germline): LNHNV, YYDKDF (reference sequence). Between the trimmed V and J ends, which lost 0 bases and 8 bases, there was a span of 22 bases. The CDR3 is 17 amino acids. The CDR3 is CATSRDGGIGREEGYTF. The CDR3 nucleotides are TGTGCCACCAGCAGAGATGGGGGGATTGGCAGGGAGGAGGGCTACACCTTC.

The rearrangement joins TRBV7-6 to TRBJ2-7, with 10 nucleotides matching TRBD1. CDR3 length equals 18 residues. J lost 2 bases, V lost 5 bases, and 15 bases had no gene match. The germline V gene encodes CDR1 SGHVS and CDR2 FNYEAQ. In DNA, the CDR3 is TGTGCCAGCAGCGAACCCTTACTGGGACAGGGGCAACCCTACGAGCAGTACTTC. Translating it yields CASSEPLLGQGQPYEQYF.

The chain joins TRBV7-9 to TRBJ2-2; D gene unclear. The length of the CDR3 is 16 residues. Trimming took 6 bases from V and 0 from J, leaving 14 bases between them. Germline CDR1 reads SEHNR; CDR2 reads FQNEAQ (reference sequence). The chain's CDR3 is CASSSRHAPNTGELFF. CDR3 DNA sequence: TGTGCCAGCAGTTCCAGACACGCGCCGAACACCGGGGAGCTGTTTTTT. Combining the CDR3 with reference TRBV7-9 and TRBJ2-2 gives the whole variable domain DTGVSQNPRHKITKRGQNVTFRCDPISEHNRLYWYRQTLGQGPEFLTYFQNEAQLEKSRLLSDRFSAERPKGSFSTLEIQRTEQGDSAMYLCASSSRHAPNTGELFFGEGSRLTVL.

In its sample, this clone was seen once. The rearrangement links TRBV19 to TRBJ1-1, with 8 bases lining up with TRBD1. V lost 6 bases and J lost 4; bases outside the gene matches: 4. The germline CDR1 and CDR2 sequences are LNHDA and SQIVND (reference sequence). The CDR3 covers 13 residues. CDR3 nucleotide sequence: TGTGCCAGTAGCCCTACAGGGGGCACTGAAGCTTTCTTT. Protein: CASSPTGGTEAFF. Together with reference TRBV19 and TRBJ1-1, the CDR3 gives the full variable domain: DGGITQSPKYLFRKEGQNVTLSCEQNLNHDAMYWYRQDPGQGLRLIYYSQIVNDFQKGDIAEGYSVSREKKESFPLTVTSAQKNPTAFYLCASSPTGGTEAFFGQGTRLTVV.

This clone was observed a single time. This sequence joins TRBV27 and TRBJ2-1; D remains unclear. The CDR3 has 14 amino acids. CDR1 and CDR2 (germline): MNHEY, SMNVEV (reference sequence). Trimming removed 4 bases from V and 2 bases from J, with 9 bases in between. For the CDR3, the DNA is TGTGCCAGCAGTTCAATCCGACCCTACAATGAGCAGTTCTTC. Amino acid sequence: CASSSIRPYNEQFF.

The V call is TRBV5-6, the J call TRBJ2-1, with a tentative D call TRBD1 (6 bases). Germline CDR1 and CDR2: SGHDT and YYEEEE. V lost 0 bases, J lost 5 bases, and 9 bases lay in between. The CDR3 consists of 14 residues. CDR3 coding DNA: TGTGCCAGCAGCTTGGTACAGGGAGACAATGAGCAGTTCTTC. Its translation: CASSLVQGDNEQFF.

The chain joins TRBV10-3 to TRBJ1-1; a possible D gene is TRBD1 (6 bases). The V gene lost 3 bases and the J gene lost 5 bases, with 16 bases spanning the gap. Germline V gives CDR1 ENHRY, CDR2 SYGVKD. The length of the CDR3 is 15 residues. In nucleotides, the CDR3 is TGTGCCATCAGTGAAGGGGGACCGCAACGGACTGAAGCTTTCTTT. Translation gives CAISEGGPQRTEAFF.

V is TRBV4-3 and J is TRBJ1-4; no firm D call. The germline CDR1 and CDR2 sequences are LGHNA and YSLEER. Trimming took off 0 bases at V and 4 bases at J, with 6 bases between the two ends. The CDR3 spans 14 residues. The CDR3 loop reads CASSQEPNNEKLFF. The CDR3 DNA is TGCGCCAGCAGCCAAGAGCCCAATAATGAAAAACTGTTTTTT.

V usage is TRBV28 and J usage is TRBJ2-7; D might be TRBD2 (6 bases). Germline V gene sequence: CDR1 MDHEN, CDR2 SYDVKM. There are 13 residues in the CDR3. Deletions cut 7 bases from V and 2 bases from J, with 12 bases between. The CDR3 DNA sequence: TGTGCCAGCACTCTAACGGGAGCCTACGAGCAGTACTTC. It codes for CASTLTGAYEQYF.

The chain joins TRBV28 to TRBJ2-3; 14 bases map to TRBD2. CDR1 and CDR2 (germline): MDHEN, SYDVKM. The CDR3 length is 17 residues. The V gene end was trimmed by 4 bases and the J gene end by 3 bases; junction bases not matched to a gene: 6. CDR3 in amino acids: CASSSGTSGRGTDTQYF. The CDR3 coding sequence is TGTGCCAGCAGTTCCGGGACTAGCGGGAGAGGAACAGATACGCAGTATTTT.

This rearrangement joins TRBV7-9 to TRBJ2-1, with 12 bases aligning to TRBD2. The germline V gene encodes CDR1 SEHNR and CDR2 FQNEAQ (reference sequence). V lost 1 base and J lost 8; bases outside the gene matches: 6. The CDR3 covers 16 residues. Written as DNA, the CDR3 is TGTGCCAGCAGCTTAGTGGCTAGCGGGAGGGCCTATGAGCAGTTCTTC. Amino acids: CASSLVASGRAYEQFF.

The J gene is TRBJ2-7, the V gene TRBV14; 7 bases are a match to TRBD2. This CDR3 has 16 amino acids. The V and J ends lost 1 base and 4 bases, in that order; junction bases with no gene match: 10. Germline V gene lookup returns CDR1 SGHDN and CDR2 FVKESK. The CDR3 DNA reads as TGTGCCAGCAGCCAAGGTCCTAGCGGCGACCTTTACGAGCAGTACTTC. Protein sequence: CASSQGPSGDLYEQYF. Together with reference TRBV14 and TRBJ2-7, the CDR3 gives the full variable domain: EAGVTQFPSHSVIEKGQTVTLRCDPISGHDNLYWYRRVMGKEIKFLLHFVKESKQDESGMPNNRFLAERTGGTYSTLKVQPAELEDSGVYFCASSQGPSGDLYEQYFGPGTRLTVT.

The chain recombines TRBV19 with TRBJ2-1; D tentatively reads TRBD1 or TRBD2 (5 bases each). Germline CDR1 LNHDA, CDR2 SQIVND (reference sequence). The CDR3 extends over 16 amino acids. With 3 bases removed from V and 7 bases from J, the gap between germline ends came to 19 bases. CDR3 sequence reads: CASSIPLGLARNEQFF. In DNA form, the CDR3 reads TGTGCCAGTAGTATTCCCCTGGGGCTAGCTAGGAATGAGCAGTTCTTC. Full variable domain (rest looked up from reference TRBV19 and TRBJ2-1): DGGITQSPKYLFRKEGQNVTLSCEQNLNHDAMYWYRQDPGQGLRLIYYSQIVNDFQKGDIAEGYSVSREKKESFPLTVTSAQKNPTAFYLCASSIPLGLARNEQFFGPGTRLTVL.

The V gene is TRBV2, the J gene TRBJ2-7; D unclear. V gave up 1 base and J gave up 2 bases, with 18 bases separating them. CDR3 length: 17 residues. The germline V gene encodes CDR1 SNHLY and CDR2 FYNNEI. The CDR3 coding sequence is TGTGCCAGCAGTGAAGAAGCAACTTCGGGCCCCCCCTACGAGCAGTACTTC. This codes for CASSEEATSGPPYEQYF.

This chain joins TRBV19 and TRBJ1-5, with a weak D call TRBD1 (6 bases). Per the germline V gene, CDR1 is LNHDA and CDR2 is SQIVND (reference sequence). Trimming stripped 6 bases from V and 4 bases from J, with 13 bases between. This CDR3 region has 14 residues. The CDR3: CASSRWGQNQPQHF. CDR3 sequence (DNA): TGTGCCAGTAGCCGCTGGGGGCAAAATCAGCCCCAGCATTTT.